The clone carrying this T cell receptor beta chain was counted between two and nine times. Its cognate antigen is unknown. The data originate from a study of cytomegalovirus exposure and HLA in healthy donors. Turning to the study itself: Previous work identified around 120 million unique TCR beta sequences from about 179 million T cells.

Germline V gene sequence: CDR1 MNHNS, CDR2 SASEGT. The V and J ends lost 6 bases and 5 bases respectively, with 13 bases between them. The CDR3 contains 13 residues. Study outcomes and limitations: When a later analysis was performed, an Asian-associated ancestry cluster reportedly had fewer N-insertions than the approximately 700-donor mean. Immune exposure information comprised only CMV serostatus.

A multiplex PCR was run with 60 Vbeta primers and 13 Jbeta primers. Assay used: immunoSEQ multiplex PCR; TCRdb lists only in-frame clones, some missing. There are around 200,000 clones in the sample; less than 80% occur only once, and 2.5% to 3.5% lies in the top ten. This chain links TRBV6-1 with TRBJ2-5; D possibly corresponds to TRBD2 (6 bases). This clonotype originated in a middle-aged man in good health and CMV-seronegative. Sequencing was performed on PBMCs. The DNA of the CDR3 is TGTGCCAGCAGCCGGGAGAGCCGGGAGACCCAGTACTTC. This translates into CASSRESRETQYF.